This T cell receptor beta chain was profiled in a study of OX40 agonist ivuxolimab in advanced cancers. Any history of autoimmune disease or systemic immunosuppression disqualified patients. Blood sampling was done at baseline, cycle 4 day 1, and cycle 7 day 1. Between the trimmed V and J ends, which lost 0 bases and 4 bases, there was a span of 12 bases. Per germline, CDR1 SGHTA and CDR2 FQGNSA. This CDR3 region has 15 residues. The assay was immunoSEQ multiplex PCR, and TCRdb's table has in-frame clones only and misses some. The repertoire has some 77,000 clones, 90% to 95% of them found once; the top ten carry about 0.32%.

This receptor was identified in an adult with an advanced solid tumor such as melanoma, head and neck, liver or kidney cancer. Sequences were derived from CD4+ or CD8+ T cells sorted from blood, sampled in a trial of the OX40 agonist ivuxolimab. The chain links TRBV7-2 to TRBJ1-2, with TRBD1 as a possible D gene (6 bases). In DNA, the CDR3 is TGTGCCAGCAGCTTAGCGGCTGGGACACGCTATGGCTACACCTTC. Translating it yields CASSLAAGTRYGYTF. The full variable domain, completed using reference TRBV7-2 and TRBJ1-2, is GAGVSQSPSNKVTEKGKDVELRCDPISGHTALYWYRQSLGQGLEFLIYFQGNSAPDKSGLPSDRFSAERTGGSVSTLTIQRTQQEDSAVYLCASSLAAGTRYGYTFGSGTRLTVV.